This entry features one T cell receptor (beta chain) sequence. A second PCR of 7 to 11 cycles used a sample-barcoded 5' primer and a J-beta primer mix. Every molecule of cDNA carried a tag from a template-switch adaptor with 12 random nucleotides. MiXCR was run by TCRdb on the 5' RACE reads, yielding one entry per CDR3 protein. The sample records 540,000 or so distinct CDR3 sequences, 20% to 30% being singletons. J was trimmed by 5 bases and V by 0 bases; bases with no gene match: 3. CDR3 length equals 15 residues. Germline-derived CDR1 and CDR2 are SGHVS and FNYEAQ. The data belong to a study of blood T cells in healthy people across ages. These data also formed part of another study, on T cells of mothers and their children. Per that study: Slightly higher but non-significant overlap marked related mother-child pairs versus unrelated pairs.

Material for sequencing was blood. The receptor comes from a boy under 18 in good health. The rearrangement joins TRBV7-6 to TRBJ2-3, with TRBD2 matching over 9 bases. This CDR3 reads CASSLAAGGGDTQYF. CDR3 nucleotide sequence: TGTGCCAGCAGCTTAGCTGCGGGAGGGGGAGATACGCAGTATTTT.